This T cell receptor (beta chain) was retrieved from a study of blood T cell repertoires in COVID-19 (TCRdb year 2020). The study in broad terms: Collaborator samples came from the United States, Italy and Spain and covered acute and convalescent phases of COVID-19. The material from the prospective study consisted of cDNA or gDNA derived from T cells, B-cell-depleted T cells, or PBMCs. The dataset comprised deeply sampled blood TCRbeta repertoires from subjects exposed to, actively infected with, or recovered from COVID-19. The repertoires were made available in a free public database intended to serve as a resource for research on the immune response to SARS-CoV-2. The samples were drawn from two sources: the first 160 participants of the ongoing ImmuneRACE study, and 1,000 to 1,500 subjects contributed by 6 global collaborators. Nearly every sample came with metadata listing a de-identified subject ID, COVID-19 status, age in years and sex. Where HLA class I and class II types were available, the types were taken from metadata supplied by the sample provider, not from assay-based typing. Points the paper makes about the study in general: Clinical and demographic metadata were provided uncurated, with the amount varying by source and participant.

Of note for this clone: Its antigen is currently not known. No base quality information exists; no much larger clone differs at one position.

Participants in the prospective study were aged roughly 18 to 89 years, lived in under 30 United States geographic areas, and enrolled through a virtual design. Cohort assignment in the prospective study relied on participant-reported clinical history from a screening survey and a study questionnaire. ImmuneRACE Cohort 3 recovered participants were defined by two consecutive negative NP/OP PCR tests, healthcare professional clearance, or symptom resolution. In the prospective study, whole blood, serum and a nasopharyngeal or oropharyngeal swab were collected from each participant by mobile phlebotomists. Additional blood draws and questionnaires over an approximately 2-month period could optionally be provided by prospective study participants. Before DNA extraction, prospective study blood samples were shipped either frozen or at room temperature. The immunoSEQ Assay, a bias-controlled multiplex PCR, was used to amplify TCRbeta CDR3 regions from genomic DNA. On the study's bioinformatics: Nucleated cell counts per sample were estimated from amplification of reference gene primers within the assay. Sequence reads were collapsed and filtered to measure the absolute abundance of every unique TCRbeta CDR3 rearrangement. For each sample, productive Simpson clonality was calculated as the square root of Simpson's diversity index over productive rearrangements. The table was pulled from immuneACCESS by TCRdb, which kept in-frame rearrangements only. Such tables lose some clones; where checked, under half of the loss comes from unresolved V genes, and the rest has no known cause. V and J calls plus clone size are reproduced from that table; the DNA served to infer D and trimming. The sample data list over 200,000 clones, and more than 80% of these were observed just once. 1.8% of the sample belongs to the ten largest clones.

V drops 0 bases and J drops 1 base, leaving 4 bases in between. Reading from cysteine to phenylalanine, the CDR3 counts 13 amino acids. This entry keeps only the CDR3 DNA: 39 bases, framed from base 1. CDR1 and CDR2 are drawn from the germline V gene (reference sequence): SGHKS, YYEKEE. The sequenced sample consisted of PBMCs or T cells enriched from blood (not recorded which). The clonotype originates from a man in his sixties who had recovered from COVID-19. The chain couples TRBV5-5 to TRBJ2-5, with the D segment identity uncertain. At the DNA level, the sequence is TGTGCCAGCAGCTTGGGCAGCCAAGAGACCCAGTACTTC. This translates into CASSLGSQETQYF.